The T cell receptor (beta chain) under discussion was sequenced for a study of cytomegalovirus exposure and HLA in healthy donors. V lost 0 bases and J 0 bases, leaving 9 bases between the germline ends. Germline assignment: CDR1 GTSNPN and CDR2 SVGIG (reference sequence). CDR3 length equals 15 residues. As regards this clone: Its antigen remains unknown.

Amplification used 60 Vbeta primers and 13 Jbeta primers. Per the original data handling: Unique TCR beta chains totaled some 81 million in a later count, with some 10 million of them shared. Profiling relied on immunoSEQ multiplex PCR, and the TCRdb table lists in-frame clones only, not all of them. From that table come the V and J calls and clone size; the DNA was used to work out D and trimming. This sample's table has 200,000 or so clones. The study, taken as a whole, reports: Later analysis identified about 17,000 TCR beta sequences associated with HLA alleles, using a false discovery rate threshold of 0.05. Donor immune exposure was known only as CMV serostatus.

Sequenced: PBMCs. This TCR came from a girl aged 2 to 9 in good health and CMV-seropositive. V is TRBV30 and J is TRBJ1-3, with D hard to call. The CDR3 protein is CAWSVSHSSGNTIYF. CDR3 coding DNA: TGTGCCTGGAGTGTATCTCATAGCTCTGGAAACACCATATATTTT.